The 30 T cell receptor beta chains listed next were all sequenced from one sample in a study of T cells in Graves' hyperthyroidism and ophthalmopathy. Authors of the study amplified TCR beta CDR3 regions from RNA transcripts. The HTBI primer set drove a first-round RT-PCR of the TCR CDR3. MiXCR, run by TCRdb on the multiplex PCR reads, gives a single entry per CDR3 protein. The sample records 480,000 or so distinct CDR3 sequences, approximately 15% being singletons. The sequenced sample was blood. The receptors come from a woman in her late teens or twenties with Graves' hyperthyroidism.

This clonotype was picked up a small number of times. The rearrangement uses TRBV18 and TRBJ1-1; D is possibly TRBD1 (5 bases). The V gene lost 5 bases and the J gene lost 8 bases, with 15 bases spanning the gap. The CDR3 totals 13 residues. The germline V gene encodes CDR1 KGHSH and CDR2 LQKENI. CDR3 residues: CASSGVHRSEAFF. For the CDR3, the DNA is TGTGCCAGCTCAGGGGTACACAGGTCCGAAGCTTTCTTT.

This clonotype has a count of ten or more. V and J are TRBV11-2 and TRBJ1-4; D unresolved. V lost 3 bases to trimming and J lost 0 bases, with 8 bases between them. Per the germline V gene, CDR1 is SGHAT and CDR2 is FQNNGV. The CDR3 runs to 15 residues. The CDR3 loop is CASSLRGTTNEKLFF. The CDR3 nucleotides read TGTGCCAGCAGCTTGAGAGGAACAACTAATGAAAAACTGTTTTTT.

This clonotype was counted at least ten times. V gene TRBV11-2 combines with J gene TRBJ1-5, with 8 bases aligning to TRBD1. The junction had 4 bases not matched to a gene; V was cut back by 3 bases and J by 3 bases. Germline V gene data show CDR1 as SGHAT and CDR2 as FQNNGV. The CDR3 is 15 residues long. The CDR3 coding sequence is TGTGCCAGCAGCTTGGGACAGGACTTCAATCAGCCCCAGCATTTT. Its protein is CASSLGQDFNQPQHF.

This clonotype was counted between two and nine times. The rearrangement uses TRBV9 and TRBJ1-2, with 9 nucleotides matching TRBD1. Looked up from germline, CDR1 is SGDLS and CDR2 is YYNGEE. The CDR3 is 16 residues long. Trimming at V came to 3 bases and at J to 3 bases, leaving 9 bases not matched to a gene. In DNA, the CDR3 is TGTGCCAGCAGCGGGGCTGGGGACAGGGTAGACTATGGCTACACCTTC. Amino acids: CASSGAGDRVDYGYTF.

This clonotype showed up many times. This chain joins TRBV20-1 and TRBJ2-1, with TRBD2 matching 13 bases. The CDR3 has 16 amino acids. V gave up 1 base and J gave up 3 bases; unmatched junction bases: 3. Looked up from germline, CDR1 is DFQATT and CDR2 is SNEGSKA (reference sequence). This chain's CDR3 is CSARVGLAGVYNEQFF. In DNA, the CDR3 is TGCAGTGCTAGAGTAGGACTAGCGGGGGTCTACAATGAGCAGTTCTTC.

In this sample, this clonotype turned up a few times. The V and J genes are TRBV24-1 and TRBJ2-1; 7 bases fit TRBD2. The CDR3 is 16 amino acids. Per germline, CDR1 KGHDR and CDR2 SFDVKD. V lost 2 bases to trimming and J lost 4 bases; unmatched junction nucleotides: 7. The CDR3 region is CATSDWAAGEYNEQFF. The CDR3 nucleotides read TGTGCCACCAGTGATTGGGCTGCGGGAGAGTACAATGAGCAGTTCTTC.

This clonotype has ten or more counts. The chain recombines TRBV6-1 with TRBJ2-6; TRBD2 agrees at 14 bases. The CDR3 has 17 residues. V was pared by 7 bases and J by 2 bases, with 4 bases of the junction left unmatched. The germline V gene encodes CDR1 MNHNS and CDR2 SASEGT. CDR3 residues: CASTGTSGRAGANVLTF. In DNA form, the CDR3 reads TGTGCCAGCACCGGGACTAGCGGGAGAGCTGGGGCCAACGTCCTGACTTTC.

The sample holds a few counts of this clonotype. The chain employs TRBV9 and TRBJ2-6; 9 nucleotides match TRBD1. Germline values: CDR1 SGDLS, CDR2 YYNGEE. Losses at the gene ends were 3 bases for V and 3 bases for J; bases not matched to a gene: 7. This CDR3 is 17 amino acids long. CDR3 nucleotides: TGTGCCAGCAGCGCGATTACAGGGGGCGGTGGGGCCAACGTCCTGACTTTC. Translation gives CASSAITGGGGANVLTF.

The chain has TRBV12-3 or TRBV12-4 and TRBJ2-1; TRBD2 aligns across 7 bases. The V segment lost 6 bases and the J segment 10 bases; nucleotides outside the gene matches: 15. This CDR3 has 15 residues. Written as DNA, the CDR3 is TGTGCCAGCAGCCACTCGACTAGAGCGGGGAGCGAGCAGTTCTTC. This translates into CASSHSTRAGSEQFF.

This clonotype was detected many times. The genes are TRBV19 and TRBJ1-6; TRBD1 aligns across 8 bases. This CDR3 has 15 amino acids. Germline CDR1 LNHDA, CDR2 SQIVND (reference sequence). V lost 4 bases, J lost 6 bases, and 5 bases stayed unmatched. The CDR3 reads CASSTTGGFNSPLHF. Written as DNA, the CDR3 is TGTGCCAGTAGTACTACAGGGGGATTTAATTCACCCCTCCACTTT.

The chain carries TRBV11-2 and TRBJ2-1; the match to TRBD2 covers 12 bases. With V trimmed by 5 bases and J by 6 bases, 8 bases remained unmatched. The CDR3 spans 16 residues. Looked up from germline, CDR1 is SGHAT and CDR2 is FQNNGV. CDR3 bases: TGTGCCAGCAGCCGCGAACCGGGACTAGCGGGCAATGAGCAGTTCTTC. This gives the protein CASSREPGLAGNEQFF. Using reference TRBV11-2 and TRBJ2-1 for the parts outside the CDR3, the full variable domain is EAGVAQSPRYKIIEKRQSVAFWCNPISGHATLYWYQQILGQGPKLLIQFQNNGVVDDSQLPKDRFSAERLKGVDSTLKIQPAKLEDSAVYLCASSREPGLAGNEQFFGPGTRLTVL.

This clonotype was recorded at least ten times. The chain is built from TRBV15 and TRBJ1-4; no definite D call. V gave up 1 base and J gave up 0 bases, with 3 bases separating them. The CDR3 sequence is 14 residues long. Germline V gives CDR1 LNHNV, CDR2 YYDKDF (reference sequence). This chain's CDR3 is CATSRVATNEKLFF. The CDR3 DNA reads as TGTGCCACCAGCAGAGTTGCAACTAATGAAAAACTGTTTTTT.

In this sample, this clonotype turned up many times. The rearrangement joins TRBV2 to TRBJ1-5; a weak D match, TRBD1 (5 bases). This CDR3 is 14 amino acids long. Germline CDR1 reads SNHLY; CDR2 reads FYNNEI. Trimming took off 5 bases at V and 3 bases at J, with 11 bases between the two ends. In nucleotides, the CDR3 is TGTGCCAGCAGTTGGGGACTTTACAATCAGCCCCAGCATTTT. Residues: CASSWGLYNQPQHF.

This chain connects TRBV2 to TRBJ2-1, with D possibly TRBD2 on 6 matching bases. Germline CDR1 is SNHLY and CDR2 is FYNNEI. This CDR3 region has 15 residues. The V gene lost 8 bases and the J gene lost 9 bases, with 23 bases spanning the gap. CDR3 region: CASRLLILAGGEQFF. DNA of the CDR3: TGTGCCAGCCGACTCCTTATACTAGCCGGGGGTGAGCAGTTCTTC.

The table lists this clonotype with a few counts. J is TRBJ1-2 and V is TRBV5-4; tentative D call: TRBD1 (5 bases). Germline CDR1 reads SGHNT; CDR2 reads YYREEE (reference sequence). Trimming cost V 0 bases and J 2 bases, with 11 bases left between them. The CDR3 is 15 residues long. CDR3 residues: CASSLGGRENYGYTF. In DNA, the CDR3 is TGTGCCAGCAGCTTGGGGGGCAGGGAAAACTATGGCTACACCTTC. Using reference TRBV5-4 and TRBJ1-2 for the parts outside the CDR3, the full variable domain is ETGVTQSPTHLIKTRGQQVTLRCSSQSGHNTVSWYQQALGQGPQFIFQYYREEENGRGNFPPRFSGLQFPNYSSELNVNALELDDSALYLCASSLGGRENYGYTFGSGTRLTVV.

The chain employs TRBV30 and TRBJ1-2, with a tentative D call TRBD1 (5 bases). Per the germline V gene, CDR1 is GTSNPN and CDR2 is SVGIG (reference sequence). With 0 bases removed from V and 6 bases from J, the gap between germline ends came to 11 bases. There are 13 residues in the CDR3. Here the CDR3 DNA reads TGTGCCTGGAGTGTGCAGGGCGTTAATGGCTACACCTTC. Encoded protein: CAWSVQGVNGYTF. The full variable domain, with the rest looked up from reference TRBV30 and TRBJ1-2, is SQTIHQWPATLVQPVGSPLSLECTVEGTSNPNLYWYRQAAGRGLQLLFYSVGIGQISSEVPQNLSASRPQDRQFILSSKKLLLSDSGFYLCAWSVQGVNGYTFGSGTRLTVV.

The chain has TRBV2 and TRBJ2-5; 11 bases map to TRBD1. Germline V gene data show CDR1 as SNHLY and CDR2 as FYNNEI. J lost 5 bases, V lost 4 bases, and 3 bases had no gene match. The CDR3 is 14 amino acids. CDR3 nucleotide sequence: TGTGCCAGCAGTGGGACAGGGGGCGGTGAGACCCAGTACTTC. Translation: CASSGTGGGETQYF.

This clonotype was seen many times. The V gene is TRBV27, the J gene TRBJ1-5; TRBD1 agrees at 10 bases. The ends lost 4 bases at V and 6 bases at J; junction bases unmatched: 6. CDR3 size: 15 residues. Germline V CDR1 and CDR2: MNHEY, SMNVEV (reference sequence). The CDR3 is CASSSRQGAAQPQHF. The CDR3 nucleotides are TGTGCCAGCAGTTCCAGACAGGGGGCGGCTCAGCCCCAGCATTTT.

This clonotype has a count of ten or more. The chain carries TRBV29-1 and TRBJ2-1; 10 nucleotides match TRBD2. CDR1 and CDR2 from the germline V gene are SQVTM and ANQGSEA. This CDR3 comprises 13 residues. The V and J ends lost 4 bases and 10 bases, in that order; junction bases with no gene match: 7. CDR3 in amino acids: CSVVPSGSGEQFF. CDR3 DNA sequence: TGCAGCGTTGTTCCTAGCGGGAGCGGAGAGCAGTTCTTC.

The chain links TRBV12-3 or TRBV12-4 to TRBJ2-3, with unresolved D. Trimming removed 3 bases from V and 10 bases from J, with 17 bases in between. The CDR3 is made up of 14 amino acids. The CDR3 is CASSFGSHSRPQYF. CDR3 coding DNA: TGTGCCAGCAGTTTTGGGTCTCACAGCCGCCCGCAGTATTTT.

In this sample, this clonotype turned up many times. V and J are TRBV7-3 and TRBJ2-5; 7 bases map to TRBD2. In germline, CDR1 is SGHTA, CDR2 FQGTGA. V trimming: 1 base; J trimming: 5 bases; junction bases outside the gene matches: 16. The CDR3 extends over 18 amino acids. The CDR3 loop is CASSLNRGPGAGAETQYF. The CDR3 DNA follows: TGTGCCAGCAGCTTAAATAGGGGACCGGGCGCGGGAGCGGAGACCCAGTACTTC.

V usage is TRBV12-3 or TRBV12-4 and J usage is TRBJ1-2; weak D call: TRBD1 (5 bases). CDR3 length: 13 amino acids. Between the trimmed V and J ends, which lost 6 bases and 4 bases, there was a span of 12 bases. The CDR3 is CASSGRGIYGYTF. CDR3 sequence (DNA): TGTGCCAGCAGCGGCCGGGGGATCTATGGCTACACCTTC.

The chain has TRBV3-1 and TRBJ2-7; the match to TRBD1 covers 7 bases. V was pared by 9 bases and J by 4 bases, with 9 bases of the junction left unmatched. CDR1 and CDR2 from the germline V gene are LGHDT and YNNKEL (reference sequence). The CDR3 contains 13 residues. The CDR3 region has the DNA TGTGCCAGTACCGGGACAGCAACGTACGAGCAGTACTTC. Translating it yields CASTGTATYEQYF.

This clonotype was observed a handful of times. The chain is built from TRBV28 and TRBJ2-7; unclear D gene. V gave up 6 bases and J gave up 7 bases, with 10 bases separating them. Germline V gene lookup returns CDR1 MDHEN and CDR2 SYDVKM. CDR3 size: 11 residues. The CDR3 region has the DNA TGTGCCAGCAGCTCCGCAGGAGAGCAGTACGTC. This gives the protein CASSSAGEQYV.

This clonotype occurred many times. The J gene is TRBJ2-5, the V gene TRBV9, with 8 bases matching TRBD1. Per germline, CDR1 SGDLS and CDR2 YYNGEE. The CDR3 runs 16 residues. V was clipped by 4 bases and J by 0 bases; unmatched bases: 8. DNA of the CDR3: TGTGCCAGCAGCACACAGGGGGTTAGGTACCAAGAGACCCAGTACTTC. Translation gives CASSTQGVRYQETQYF.

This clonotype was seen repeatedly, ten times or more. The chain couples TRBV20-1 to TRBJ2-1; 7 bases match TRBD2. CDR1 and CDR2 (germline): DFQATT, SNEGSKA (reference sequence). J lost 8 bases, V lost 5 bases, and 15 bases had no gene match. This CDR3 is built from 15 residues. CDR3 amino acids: CSARSGIAGTDEQFF. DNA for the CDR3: TGCAGTGCTCGGAGCGGGATCGCCGGTACTGATGAGCAGTTCTTC.

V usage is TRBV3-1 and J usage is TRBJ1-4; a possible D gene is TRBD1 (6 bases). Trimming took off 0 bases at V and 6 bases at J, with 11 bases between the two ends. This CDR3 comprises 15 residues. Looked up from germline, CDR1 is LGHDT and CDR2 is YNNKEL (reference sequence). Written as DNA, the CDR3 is TGTGCCAGCAGCCAAGAGTCCAGGGGTTATGAAAAACTGTTTTTT. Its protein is CASSQESRGYEKLFF.

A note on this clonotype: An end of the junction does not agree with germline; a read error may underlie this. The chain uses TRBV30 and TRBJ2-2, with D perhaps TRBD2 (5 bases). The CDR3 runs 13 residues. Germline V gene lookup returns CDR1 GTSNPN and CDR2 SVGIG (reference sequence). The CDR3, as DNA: TGTGCCTGGCGAGGAGGTGGCACCTGGGAGCTGTTTTTT. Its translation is CAWRGGGTWELFF.

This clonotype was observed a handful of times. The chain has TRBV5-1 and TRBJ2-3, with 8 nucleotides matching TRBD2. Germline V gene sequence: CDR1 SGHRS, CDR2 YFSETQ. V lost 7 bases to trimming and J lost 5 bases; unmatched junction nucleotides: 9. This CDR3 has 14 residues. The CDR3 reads CASANGRAGDTQYF. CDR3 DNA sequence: TGCGCCAGCGCCAACGGGAGGGCCGGAGATACGCAGTATTTT.

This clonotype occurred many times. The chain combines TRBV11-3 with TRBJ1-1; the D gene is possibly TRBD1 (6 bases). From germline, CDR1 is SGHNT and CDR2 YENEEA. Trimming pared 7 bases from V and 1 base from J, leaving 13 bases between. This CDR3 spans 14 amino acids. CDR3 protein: CASTSRTENTEAFF. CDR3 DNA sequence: TGTGCCAGCACCTCACGGACAGAGAACACTGAAGCTTTCTTT. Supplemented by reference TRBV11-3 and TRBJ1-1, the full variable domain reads EAGVVQSPRYKIIEKKQPVAFWCNPISGHNTLYWYLQNLGQGPELLIRYENEEAVDDSQLPKDRFSAERLKGVDSTLKIQPAELGDSAVYLCASTSRTENTEAFFGQGTRLTVV.